The TCR beta chain described here comes from a study of OX40 agonist ivuxolimab in advanced cancers. Profiled with immunoSEQ multiplex PCR; TCRdb holds only in-frame clones, not every one. The table lists 69,000 or so clones, more than 75% of them singletons, with approximately 6.1% in the top ten. V gave up 5 bases and J gave up 1 base; unmatched junction bases: 7. This CDR3 is built from 15 residues. CDR1 and CDR2 (germline): LNHNV, YYDKDF (reference sequence). The table lists this clone with a count of one. Its antigen is currently unknown. Study-wide points: In general, CD8+ T cells held more expanded clones than CD4+ did, on average. CD4+ and CD8+ T cells in blood underwent clonal expansion by week 6 at 0.1 to 3.0 mg/kg.

The TCR was taken from an adult with an advanced solid tumor such as melanoma, head and neck, liver or kidney cancer. The chain employs TRBV15 and TRBJ1-1; TRBD1 agrees at 7 bases. The sample in question was CD4+ or CD8+ T cells sorted from blood, obtained in a trial of the OX40 agonist ivuxolimab. The CDR3: CATSEGAIRNTEAFF. The CDR3 DNA is TGTGCCACCAGCGAGGGGGCTATACGGAACACTGAAGCTTTCTTT.